The 25 T cell receptor beta chains reported below all come from one sample, sequenced in a study of regulatory T cells in long-lasting Graves disease. Time point indicated: newly diagnosed GD, antithyroid drugs for less than 3 months. PBMC RNA served as the TCR library source. Construction of TCR beta libraries relied on iRepertoire HTBI primers and on Arm-PCR targeting CDR3 regions. MiXCR, applied by TCRdb to the multiplex PCR reads, yields one record per CDR3 protein. Of around 470,000 distinct CDR3 sequences in the sample, 12% to 15% were seen once. This sample was also put to use in a study of T cells in Graves' hyperthyroidism and ophthalmopathy.

Source: peripheral blood mononuclear cells (PBMCs), taken at new diagnosis, from a patient treated with antithyroid drugs. These TCRs come from a woman in her forties or fifties with Graves disease.

The table lists this clonotype with many counts. The rearrangement uses TRBV7-2 and TRBJ2-7, with no clear D. Germline V gene sequence: CDR1 SGHTA, CDR2 FQGNSA. Trimming removed 5 bases from V and 5 bases from J, with 16 bases in between. The CDR3 has 14 residues. CDR3 residues: CASSIYSTTHEQYF. The CDR3 DNA reads as TGTGCCAGCAGCATATATAGTACCACCCACGAGCAGTACTTC. The whole variable domain, remainder taken from reference TRBV7-2 and TRBJ2-7, is GAGVSQSPSNKVTEKGKDVELRCDPISGHTALYWYRQSLGQGLEFLIYFQGNSAPDKSGLPSDRFSAERTGGSVSTLTIQRTQQEDSAVYLCASSIYSTTHEQYFGPGTRLTVT.

This clonotype was recorded at least ten times. The V gene is TRBV11-2, the J gene TRBJ2-2; tentative D call: TRBD1 (6 bases). Germline values: CDR1 SGHAT, CDR2 FQNNGV. The V and J ends lost 1 base and 7 bases respectively, with 16 bases between them. CDR3 size: 16 residues. CDR3 amino acids: CASSLVGGGVGGELFF. CDR3 bases: TGTGCCAGCAGCTTAGTAGGGGGTGGTGTTGGCGGGGAGCTGTTTTTT. Filled out from reference TRBV11-2 and TRBJ2-2, the complete variable domain reads EAGVAQSPRYKIIEKRQSVAFWCNPISGHATLYWYQQILGQGPKLLIQFQNNGVVDDSQLPKDRFSAERLKGVDSTLKIQPAKLEDSAVYLCASSLVGGGVGGELFFGEGSRLTVL.

As regards this clonotype: This may be a read error: a much more frequent sequence differs by one nucleotide. The conserved phenylalanine or tryptophan is not found at the CDR3 terminus, so this likely reflects a read error. The chain uses TRBV5-1 and TRBJ2-5; D not resolved. V was clipped by 4 bases and J by 5 bases, with 18 bases between them. In germline, CDR1 is SGHRS, CDR2 YFSETQ. This CDR3 is built from 15 residues. The CDR3 spells CASSVDLTPVETQYL. In nucleotides, the CDR3 is TGCGCCAGCAGCGTGGACCTCACCCCTGTGGAGACCCAGTACCTC.

This clonotype appeared many times. The chain is built from TRBV7-3 and TRBJ2-1; D is unclear. In germline, CDR1 is SGHTA, CDR2 FQGTGA. V was pared by 4 bases and J by 7 bases, with 11 bases between. The CDR3 is 13 amino acids. Written as DNA, the CDR3 is TGTGCCAGCAGCTCACTGGCAAGGAATGAGCAGTTCTTC. Its protein product is CASSSLARNEQFF.

This chain uses TRBV5-1 with TRBJ2-6; tentatively, D is TRBD1 (6 bases). Germline-derived CDR1 and CDR2 are SGHRS and YFSETQ. The CDR3 length is 18 residues. V was trimmed by 2 bases and J by 2 bases, leaving 17 bases between them. Written as DNA, the CDR3 is TGCGCCAGCAGCTTTAAGGGACACGAGGTCGCTGGGGCCAACGTCCTGACTTTC. This translates into CASSFKGHEVAGANVLTF. Together with reference TRBV5-1 and TRBJ2-6, the CDR3 gives the full variable domain: KAGVTQTPRYLIKTRGQQVTLSCSPISGHRSVSWYQQTPGQGLQFLFEYFSETQRNKGNFPGRFSGRQFSNSRSEMNVSTLELGDSALYLCASSFKGHEVAGANVLTFGAGSRLTVL.

The table lists this clonotype with a few counts. Just one base apart from a much larger clone, this may be a read error. The chain employs TRBV28 and TRBJ1-6, with unresolved D. From germline, CDR1 is MDHEN and CDR2 SYDVKM. This CDR3 has 16 residues. This CDR3 reads CASSPLGSGEGSLLHF. The CDR3 coding sequence is TGTGCCAGCAGTCCCCTAGGTAGCGGAGAGGGCTCACTCCTCCACTTT.

This clonotype occurred a few times. This chain uses TRBV20-1 with TRBJ1-4; D ambiguous. Between the trimmed V and J ends, which lost 0 bases and 4 bases, there was a span of 9 bases. The CDR3 has 14 residues. The V gene's germline CDR1 is DFQATT and CDR2 SNEGSKA (reference sequence). As DNA, the CDR3 is TGCAGTGCTAGAGATGTCAGCTTTAATGAAAAACTGTTTTTT. Its translation: CSARDVSFNEKLFF.

This clonotype has a count of ten or more. The V and J genes are TRBV10-3 and TRBJ1-4; 10 nucleotides agree with TRBD1. CDR1 and CDR2 from the germline V gene are ENHRY and SYGVKD. CDR3 length: 16 residues. The V segment lost 8 bases and the J segment 5 bases; nucleotides outside the gene matches: 11. CDR3 nucleotide sequence: TGTGCCATCGGGCCGGGACAGGGGTCTGAGAATGAAAAACTGTTTTTT. As protein: CAIGPGQGSENEKLFF.

The table lists this clonotype with a few counts. This chain links TRBV28 with TRBJ2-1, with 13 bases matching TRBD2. There are 18 residues in the CDR3. Germline lookup yields CDR1 MDHEN and CDR2 SYDVKM. V dropped 6 bases and J dropped 0; count of bases not matched to a gene: 8. The DNA of the CDR3 is TGTGCCAGCAGCCACAGGACTAGCGGGGGCAGCTCCTACAATGAGCAGTTCTTC. It specifies CASSHRTSGGSSYNEQFF.

This clonotype was observed a handful of times. CDR3 DNA sequence: TGTGCCAGCAGTGAAGACGGGACAGCCTACGAGCAGTACTTC. Translating gives CASSEDGTAYEQYF. This chain links TRBV6-1 with TRBJ2-7; the match to TRBD1 covers 7 bases. This CDR3 region has 14 residues. CDR1 is MNHNS and CDR2 is SASEGT in the germline V gene. V shed 1 base and J 2 bases; nucleotides not matched to a gene: 2.

This clonotype appeared a few times. This chain links TRBV20-1 with TRBJ2-1; tentative D call: TRBD1 (8 bases). Per the germline V gene, CDR1 is DFQATT and CDR2 is SNEGSKA (reference sequence). The V end was cut by 5 bases, the J end by 0 bases, with 23 bases between. This CDR3 contains 18 residues. DNA of the CDR3: TGCAGTGCTCCCTACAGGGGGGAGACGGGGGGCTCCTACAATGAGCAGTTCTTC. This sequence encodes CSAPYRGETGGSYNEQFF.

In this sample, this clonotype turned up many times. The chain employs TRBV3-1 and TRBJ2-1; 9 bases agree with TRBD1. Germline CDR1 and CDR2: LGHDT and YNNKEL (reference sequence). With 1 base clipped from V and 9 bases from J, the junction kept 4 bases outside the gene matches. This CDR3 has 14 amino acids. CDR3 protein: CASSQGTGDPEQFF. CDR3 bases: TGTGCCAGCAGCCAAGGGACAGGGGACCCTGAGCAGTTCTTC.

The chain couples TRBV5-1 to TRBJ1-1; TRBD1 is a possible D gene (5 bases). The CDR3 is made up of 12 amino acids. V was shortened by 3 bases and J by 8 bases, with 11 bases between the two germline ends. Germline loops: CDR1 SGHRS, CDR2 YFSETQ. Written as DNA, the CDR3 is TGCGCCAGCAGCTGGGGCGGCGGGGAAGCTTTCTTT. Protein product: CASSWGGGEAFF.

The table lists this clonotype with many counts. The gene calls are TRBV7-9 and TRBJ2-7; 7 nucleotides match TRBD1. CDR1 is SEHNR and CDR2 is FQNEAQ in the germline V gene (reference sequence). V lost 1 base to trimming and J lost 6 bases; unmatched junction nucleotides: 12. The CDR3 consists of 16 residues. CDR3 loop: CASSLGLLGQQGEQYF. CDR3 coding DNA: TGTGCCAGCAGCTTAGGACTATTGGGACAGCAGGGCGAGCAGTACTTC.

This clonotype was seen repeatedly, ten times or more. This chain links TRBV7-3 with TRBJ1-1; TRBD1 might be the D (5 bases). The germline V gene encodes CDR1 SGHTA and CDR2 FQGTGA. The CDR3 runs to 14 residues. V was cut by 5 bases and J by 6 bases, with 16 bases left in between. The CDR3 bases are TGTGCCAGCAGCGCCGGAAGCCCGGGGGCTGAAGCTTTCTTT. This translates into CASSAGSPGAEAFF.

This clonotype was found a few times. J is TRBJ2-2 and V is TRBV27; D is possibly TRBD1 (6 bases). This CDR3 spans 15 amino acids. Looked up from germline, CDR1 is MNHEY and CDR2 is SMNVEV (reference sequence). V shed 2 bases and J shed 6 bases, with 13 bases lying between them. CDR3: CASSLQTGWSGELFF. DNA of the CDR3: TGTGCCAGCAGTTTACAAACAGGGTGGTCCGGGGAGCTGTTTTTT.

This clonotype showed up many times. The CDR3 DNA reads as TGTGCCAGCAGCACAGACGTCTCCTACAATGAGCAGTTCTTC. Its translation is CASSTDVSYNEQFF. The chain uses TRBV5-6 and TRBJ2-1; no firm D call. CDR1 is SGHDT and CDR2 is YYEEEE in the germline V gene. The V gene lost 4 bases and the J gene lost 0 bases, with 8 bases spanning the gap. There are 14 residues in the CDR3.

The rearrangement links TRBV7-8 to TRBJ2-3; 7 nucleotides agree with TRBD2. V gave up 3 bases and J gave up 2 bases; unmatched junction bases: 8. The CDR3 is 16 residues long. Germline V gene lookup returns CDR1 SGHVS and CDR2 FQNEAQ. CDR3 sequence reads: CASSLTGTTSTDTQYF. The CDR3 DNA reads as TGTGCCAGCAGCTTGACCGGGACTACCTCCACAGATACGCAGTATTTT.

This clonotype was recorded a few times. This chain joins TRBV3-1 and TRBJ2-7, with D perhaps TRBD2 (6 bases). V was shortened by 1 base and J by 7 bases, with 11 bases between the two germline ends. CDR3 length equals 13 residues. Germline lookup yields CDR1 LGHDT and CDR2 YNNKEL (reference sequence). CDR3 nucleotide sequence: TGTGCCAGCAGCCAAGCGGAGGGGATAGAGCAGTACTTC. It yields the protein CASSQAEGIEQYF.

This clonotype showed up many times. V and J are TRBV7-8 and TRBJ2-2; the match to TRBD2 covers 8 bases. This CDR3 is 17 amino acids long. Germline V lookup: CDR1 SGHVS, CDR2 FQNEAQ. Trimming removed 2 bases from V and 6 bases from J; junction bases left unmatched: 11. In DNA form, the CDR3 reads TGTGCCAGCAGCTTAATGGCCCCGGGACTAGGTTCCGGGGAGCTGTTTTTT. Translated, it gives CASSLMAPGLGSGELFF.

This clonotype was found many times. This chain links TRBV7-9 with TRBJ2-7; tentatively, D is TRBD1 (6 bases). CDR3 length equals 14 residues. V dropped 2 bases and J dropped 0 bases, with 8 bases sitting between them. The germline CDR1 and CDR2 sequences are SEHNR and FQNEAQ (reference sequence). Here the CDR3 reads CASSLPGVSYEQYF. The CDR3 DNA follows: TGTGCCAGCAGCTTACCAGGGGTCTCCTACGAGCAGTACTTC. Together with reference TRBV7-9 and TRBJ2-7, the CDR3 gives the full variable domain: DTGVSQNPRHKITKRGQNVTFRCDPISEHNRLYWYRQTLGQGPEFLTYFQNEAQLEKSRLLSDRFSAERPKGSFSTLEIQRTEQGDSAMYLCASSLPGVSYEQYFGPGTRLTVT.

Ten or more counts support this clonotype. The chain carries TRBV27 and TRBJ2-1; TRBD2 matches 12 bases. The V gene end was trimmed by 3 bases and the J gene end by 8 bases; junction bases not matched to a gene: 8. Germline V CDR1 and CDR2: MNHEY, SMNVEV (reference sequence). This CDR3 comprises 16 residues. The CDR3 region has the DNA TGTGCCAGCAGTTTTTCGACTAGCGGGAGTATCTATGAGCAGTTCTTC. As protein: CASSFSTSGSIYEQFF.

The chain has TRBV20-1 and TRBJ2-7; D uncertain. V was pared by 6 bases and J by 3 bases, with 12 bases between. Germline V gene data show CDR1 as DFQATT and CDR2 as SNEGSKA (reference sequence). This CDR3 comprises 12 residues. CDR3 amino acids: CSATTESYEQYF. DNA for the CDR3: TGCAGTGCAACTACAGAAAGCTACGAGCAGTACTTC.

This clonotype occurred many times. This rearrangement joins TRBV3-1 to TRBJ2-2; D is undetermined. Deletions cut 0 bases from V and 6 bases from J, with 17 bases between. Per germline, CDR1 LGHDT and CDR2 YNNKEL (reference sequence). The CDR3 is made up of 17 amino acids. The CDR3 reads CASSQELPLVPAGELFF. Written as DNA, the CDR3 is TGTGCCAGCAGCCAAGAGCTCCCGCTAGTCCCCGCCGGGGAGCTGTTTTTT.

This clonotype was recorded many times. J is TRBJ2-1 and V is TRBV2; TRBD2 matches at 13 bases. With 6 bases clipped from V and 6 bases from J, the junction kept 5 bases outside the gene matches. The germline V gene encodes CDR1 SNHLY and CDR2 FYNNEI. CDR3 length: 15 residues. CDR3 nucleotide sequence: TGTGCCAGCAGGCTCACTAGCGGGAGGGCCAATGAGCAGTTCTTC. As protein: CASRLTSGRANEQFF.